The 20 T cell receptor beta chains reported below all come from one sample, sequenced in a study of cytomegalovirus exposure and HLA in healthy donors. The PCR ran on 60 Vbeta and 13 Jbeta primers. Sequencing used immunoSEQ multiplex PCR; TCRdb keeps in-frame clones, though not all of them. The sample holds under 200,000 clones, around 80% seen once. Source material: PBMCs. All receptors come from a man aged 50-59 years in good health and CMV-seropositive.

This sequence joins TRBV7-9 and TRBJ2-4; D is ambiguous. CDR1 and CDR2 from the germline V gene are SEHNR and FQNEAQ (reference sequence). The CDR3 runs to 12 residues. V gave up 4 bases and J gave up 9 bases, with 10 bases separating them. CDR3 nucleotide sequence: TGTGCCAGCAGCTCCCTCCTCTTCATTCAGTACTTC. Translated: CASSSLLFIQYF. Based on the CDR3 plus reference TRBV7-9 and TRBJ2-4, the full variable domain is DTGVSQNPRHKITKRGQNVTFRCDPISEHNRLYWYRQTLGQGPEFLTYFQNEAQLEKSRLLSDRFSAERPKGSFSTLEIQRTEQGDSAMYLCASSSLLFIQYFGAGTRLSVL.

V gene TRBV5-1 combines with J gene TRBJ1-1, with TRBD1 as a possible D gene (5 bases). Germline assignment: CDR1 SGHRS and CDR2 YFSETQ. The CDR3 runs to 13 residues. V was pared by 4 bases and J by 0 bases, with 7 bases between. Here the CDR3 reads CASSTTVNTEAFF. The DNA for the CDR3 is TGCGCCAGCAGCACGACAGTGAACACTGAAGCTTTCTTT.

The V gene is TRBV2, the J gene TRBJ2-2, with D tentatively TRBD1 (5 bases). CDR3 length: 16 residues. Trimming took off 6 bases at V and 1 base at J, with 15 bases between the two ends. From germline, CDR1 is SNHLY and CDR2 FYNNEI. This CDR3 reads CASRQISTGNTGELFF. The CDR3 region has the DNA TGTGCCAGCAGGCAAATAAGCACAGGGAACACCGGGGAGCTGTTTTTT.

The rearrangement links TRBV18 to TRBJ2-5; TRBD2 matches at 8 bases. Trimming cost V 2 bases and J 2 bases; bases outside gene matches: 4. Germline CDR1 reads KGHSH; CDR2 reads LQKENI. The CDR3 length is 15 residues. The CDR3 region is CASSPRTSSQETQYF. CDR3 DNA sequence: TGTGCCAGCTCACCAAGGACTAGCTCTCAAGAGACCCAGTACTTC.

The CDR3 sequence is CASSRPGTGGNLANVLTF. The CDR3 DNA reads as TGTGCCAGCAGCCGTCCCGGGACAGGGGGAAATTTGGCCAACGTCCTGACTTTC. This chain joins TRBV5-4 and TRBJ2-6; TRBD1 matches 11 bases. Germline lookup yields CDR1 SGHNT and CDR2 YYREEE (reference sequence). The CDR3 runs 18 residues. Trimming removed 4 bases from V and 6 bases from J; junction bases left unmatched: 12.

The chain recombines TRBV6-1 with TRBJ2-1, with D possibly being TRBD2 (5 bases). Germline V gene lookup returns CDR1 MNHNS and CDR2 SASEGT. V was cut by 8 bases and J by 7 bases, with 15 bases left in between. The CDR3 length is 13 residues. DNA of the CDR3: TGTGCCAGCGAAAAGGCTAGCCGGAATGAGCAGTTCTTC. It encodes CASEKASRNEQFF.

The chain employs TRBV5-4 and TRBJ1-5; 8 nucleotides match TRBD1. The CDR3 is made up of 14 amino acids. J was trimmed by 1 base and V by 4 bases; bases with no gene match: 1. Germline CDR1 reads SGHNT; CDR2 reads YYREEE (reference sequence). CDR3 protein: CASSPGGSNQPQHF. The CDR3, as DNA: TGTGCCAGCAGCCCAGGGGGCAGCAATCAGCCCCAGCATTTT.

The genes are TRBV11-2 and TRBJ1-1; 8 bases fit TRBD1. This CDR3 comprises 13 residues. Per the germline V gene, CDR1 is SGHAT and CDR2 is FQNNGV. V shed 5 bases and J 6 bases; nucleotides not matched to a gene: 5. CDR3 loop: CASSMDRVAEAFF. The CDR3 nucleotides are TGTGCCAGCAGCATGGACAGGGTGGCTGAAGCTTTCTTT. The whole variable domain, remainder taken from reference TRBV11-2 and TRBJ1-1, is EAGVAQSPRYKIIEKRQSVAFWCNPISGHATLYWYQQILGQGPKLLIQFQNNGVVDDSQLPKDRFSAERLKGVDSTLKIQPAKLEDSAVYLCASSMDRVAEAFFGQGTRLTVV.

The chain has TRBV19 and TRBJ2-2; 9 nucleotides line up with TRBD2. J lost 0 bases, V lost 3 bases, and 5 bases had no gene match. The V gene's germline CDR1 is LNHDA and CDR2 SQIVND (reference sequence). This CDR3 comprises 17 residues. CDR3 loop: CASSIFGGGANTGELFF. CDR3 DNA sequence: TGTGCCAGTAGTATCTTCGGCGGGGGGGCGAACACCGGGGAGCTGTTTTTT. Variable domain in full (rest from reference TRBV19 and TRBJ2-2): DGGITQSPKYLFRKEGQNVTLSCEQNLNHDAMYWYRQDPGQGLRLIYYSQIVNDFQKGDIAEGYSVSREKKESFPLTVTSAQKNPTAFYLCASSIFGGGANTGELFFGEGSRLTVL.

This rearrangement joins TRBV2 to TRBJ2-2, with TRBD1 matching 7 bases. The CDR3 spans 15 residues. J was trimmed by 4 bases and V by 3 bases; bases with no gene match: 5. CDR1 SNHLY and CDR2 FYNNEI come from the germline V gene. CDR3 coding DNA: TGTGCCAGCAGTGAGGACAGGTCGAGCACCGGGGAGCTGTTTTTT. Translating gives CASSEDRSSTGELFF.

The chain uses TRBV7-8 and TRBJ1-5; 8 nucleotides line up with TRBD1. CDR3 size: 19 residues. After removal of 2 bases from V and 3 bases from J, the junction contained 15 bases not matched to a gene. The germline V gene has CDR1 SGHVS and CDR2 FQNEAQ. The CDR3 here is CASSLIGYRTGFHNQPQHF. The CDR3 bases are TGTGCCAGCAGCTTAATCGGGTATCGGACAGGGTTTCACAATCAGCCCCAGCATTTT.

This rearrangement joins TRBV11-2 to TRBJ2-2; TRBD2 might be the D (6 bases). The V end was cut by 10 bases, the J end by 7 bases, with 16 bases between. The CDR3 totals 13 residues. CDR1 and CDR2 from the germline V gene are SGHAT and FQNNGV. The CDR3 sequence: CAIPGEEGGELFF. As DNA, the CDR3 is TGTGCCATCCCGGGGGAGGAGGGCGGGGAGCTGTTTTTT.

The J gene is TRBJ1-5, the V gene TRBV6-1, with 9 bases fitting TRBD1. The germline V gene has CDR1 MNHNS and CDR2 SASEGT. V lost 2 bases to trimming and J lost 1 base; unmatched junction nucleotides: 3. This CDR3 region has 16 residues. CDR3 sequence reads: CASSEWTGASNQPQHF. The CDR3 coding sequence is TGTGCCAGCAGTGAATGGACAGGGGCAAGCAATCAGCCCCAGCATTTT.

V is TRBV18 and J is TRBJ1-6; 7 nucleotides line up with TRBD1. After removal of 6 bases from V and 6 bases from J, the junction contained 5 bases not matched to a gene. CDR1 KGHSH and CDR2 LQKENI come from the germline V gene. The length of the CDR3 is 14 residues. CDR3 protein: CASSQDRANSPLHF. The DNA of the CDR3 is TGTGCCAGCTCGCAAGACAGGGCTAATTCACCCCTCCACTTT.

The V and J genes are TRBV5-1 and TRBJ1-1; tentatively, D is TRBD1 (5 bases). The germline CDR1 and CDR2 sequences are SGHRS and YFSETQ. This CDR3 has 14 residues. V was clipped by 6 bases and J by 0 bases, with 12 bases between them. CDR3 amino acids: CASMAGFMNTEAFF. The CDR3 nucleotides are TGCGCCAGCATGGCAGGGTTTATGAACACTGAAGCTTTCTTT.

V usage is TRBV5-4 and J usage is TRBJ2-1; D gene unclear. The ends were cut back, 0 bases at V and 0 bases at J, with 7 bases in the middle. The CDR3 loop spans 15 amino acids. Germline V lookup: CDR1 SGHNT, CDR2 YYREEE (reference sequence). CDR3 bases: TGTGCCAGCAGCTTGGACTTGAGCTCCTACAATGAGCAGTTCTTC. Translating gives CASSLDLSSYNEQFF.

This chain links TRBV4-1 with TRBJ2-1, with 10 bases fitting TRBD2. Germline loops: CDR1 MGHRA, CDR2 YSYEKL. V gave up 2 bases and J gave up 10 bases; unmatched junction bases: 8. The CDR3 is 15 amino acids. Here the CDR3 DNA reads TGCGCCAGCAGCCAATCTAGCGGGAGTGATTTGGAGCAGTTCTTC. Translated, it gives CASSQSSGSDLEQFF.

V gene TRBV6-5 combines with J gene TRBJ2-1, with TRBD2 matching 10 bases. Germline loops: CDR1 MNHEY, CDR2 SVGAGI. The CDR3 spans 14 residues. J lost 8 bases, V lost 5 bases, and 6 bases had no gene match. This chain's CDR3 is CASSTLAGVDEQFF. The CDR3 DNA is TGTGCCAGCAGTACCCTAGCGGGAGTAGATGAGCAGTTCTTC.

V usage is TRBV6-6 and J usage is TRBJ2-7; TRBD1 matches 8 bases. The CDR3 loop spans 14 amino acids. After removal of 6 bases from V and 2 bases from J, the junction contained 6 bases not matched to a gene. CDR1 and CDR2 from the germline V gene are MNHNY and SVGAGI (reference sequence). CDR3 bases: TGTGCCAGCAGACCGGGACAGGAGGCCTACGAGCAGTACTTC. Translating gives CASRPGQEAYEQYF.

The genes are TRBV11-3 and TRBJ2-1; TRBD2 matches at 9 bases. Trimming cost V 4 bases and J 6 bases; bases outside gene matches: 4. Germline-derived CDR1 and CDR2 are SGHNT and YENEEA. CDR3 size: 14 residues. Here the CDR3 reads CASSSAGGGNEQFF. As DNA, the CDR3 is TGTGCCAGCAGCTCAGCGGGAGGAGGCAATGAGCAGTTCTTC.